The 13 T cell receptor beta chains below all came from one sample that was sequenced in a study of blood T cell repertoires in COVID-19. Method: immunoSEQ multiplex PCR; TCRdb's copy keeps in-frame clones and lacks some. The sample carries roughly 250,000 clones, around nine tenths recorded once. Sequenced: peripheral blood. Receptor source: a man between 25 and 39 years old with acute or convalescent COVID-19.

The chain couples TRBV6-5 to TRBJ2-7, with D maybe TRBD1 (5 bases). Germline V lookup: CDR1 MNHEY, CDR2 SVGAGI. The CDR3 sequence is 13 residues long. V was cut by 5 bases and J by 6 bases, with 14 bases left in between. CDR3 region: CASSRGFLGEQYF. The CDR3 nucleotides are TGTGCCAGCAGTAGGGGTTTTTTGGGCGAGCAGTACTTC.

This chain uses TRBV5-1 with TRBJ1-5, with D uncertain. V lost 1 base and J 1 base, leaving 18 bases between the germline ends. Germline-derived CDR1 and CDR2 are SGHRS and YFSETQ. The CDR3 loop spans 18 amino acids. The chain's CDR3 is CASSLWPRSPWSNQPQHF. CDR3 DNA: TGCGCCAGCAGCTTGTGGCCTCGCAGTCCGTGGAGCAATCAGCCCCAGCATTTT.

The V gene is TRBV4-1, the J gene TRBJ2-7; D is ambiguous. Deletions cut 1 base from V and 3 bases from J, with 7 bases between. This CDR3 region has 13 residues. Germline V CDR1 and CDR2: MGHRA, YSYEKL. The CDR3 region is CASSQAPHYEQYF. CDR3 DNA sequence: TGCGCCAGCAGCCAAGCCCCACACTACGAGCAGTACTTC.

V gene TRBV3-1 (or the pseudogene TRBV3-2) combines with J gene TRBJ2-1; D ambiguous. CDR3 length: 12 residues. CDR1 LGHDT and CDR2 YNNKEL come from the germline V gene (reference sequence). V was cut by 7 bases and J by 3 bases, with 7 bases left in between. The CDR3 is CASMSGYNEQFF. CDR3 in DNA: TGTGCCAGCATGAGTGGCTACAATGAGCAGTTCTTC.

This clone occurred a few times. Other DNA sequences within the sample encode an identical CDR3. V usage is TRBV19 and J usage is TRBJ2-7; 13 bases map to TRBD2. V shed 3 bases and J 5 bases; nucleotides not matched to a gene: 1. This CDR3 spans 14 amino acids. The V gene's germline CDR1 is LNHDA and CDR2 SQIVND (reference sequence). The CDR3, as DNA: TGTGCCAGTAGTATCGGACTAGCGGGAGACGAGCAGTACTTC. Protein sequence: CASSIGLAGDEQYF.

The chain combines TRBV5-1 with TRBJ1-1; D perhaps matches TRBD1 (5 bases). Trimming took 1 base from V and 4 from J, leaving 11 bases between them. The germline CDR1 and CDR2 sequences are SGHRS and YFSETQ. The CDR3 has 14 amino acids. Here the CDR3 reads CASSLSQVGTEAFF. CDR3 sequence (DNA): TGCGCCAGCAGCTTGTCACAGGTGGGCACTGAAGCTTTCTTT.

This clone was recorded only once. J is TRBJ2-3 and V is TRBV6-1; D is perhaps TRBD2 (5 bases). V was clipped by 2 bases and J by 3 bases, with 9 bases between them. Germline V gives CDR1 MNHNS, CDR2 SASEGT. This CDR3 contains 14 residues. For the CDR3, the DNA is TGTGCCAGCAGTGAACCGGGAAGAACAGATACGCAGTATTTT. Amino acids: CASSEPGRTDTQYF.

The V gene is TRBV7-3, the J gene TRBJ2-1; 10 nucleotides match TRBD2. Germline V gene sequence: CDR1 SGHTA, CDR2 FQGTGA. V shed 5 bases, J shed 2 bases, and the junction held 9 bases outside the gene matches. The length of the CDR3 is 17 residues. This CDR3 is CASSHRGSGGAYNEQFF. The CDR3 DNA follows: TGTGCCAGCAGCCACCGGGGGAGCGGGGGGGCCTACAATGAGCAGTTCTTC.

This clone was seen once. The CDR3, as DNA: TGTGCCAGCAGTGTCGAGGGTCCCGACACCGGGGAGCTGTTTTTT. Encoded protein: CASSVEGPDTGELFF. The chain has TRBV2 and TRBJ2-2; maybe TRBD2 (5 bases). With 4 bases removed from V and 3 bases from J, the gap between germline ends came to 12 bases. The CDR3 length is 15 residues. CDR1 is SNHLY, CDR2 FYNNEI, per germline.

The chain is built from TRBV11-2 and TRBJ2-3; possibly TRBD2 for D (5 bases). Germline CDR1 SGHAT, CDR2 FQNNGV. This CDR3 spans 14 amino acids. V lost 5 bases to trimming and J lost 6 bases, with 15 bases between them. Written as DNA, the CDR3 is TGTGCCAGCAGCCCCGCGCCCGGGGTGGATACGCAGTATTTT. Its translation: CASSPAPGVDTQYF.

Only one count was recorded for this clone. The sample carries other DNA sequences with the same CDR3. The chain carries TRBV5-4 and TRBJ2-1, with 11 bases matching TRBD2. V lost 4 bases, J lost 4 bases, and 4 bases stayed unmatched. The CDR3 has 15 residues. CDR1 and CDR2 from the germline V gene are SGHNT and YYREEE (reference sequence). DNA for the CDR3: TGTGCCAGCAGCCCGGGACTAGCGGTATACAATGAGCAGTTCTTC. It specifies CASSPGLAVYNEQFF.

The chain employs TRBV28 and TRBJ1-2; D is unclear. Germline CDR1 is MDHEN and CDR2 is SYDVKM. Trimming took 6 bases from V and 3 from J, leaving 14 bases between them. The CDR3 totals 14 residues. The CDR3: CASSRPGGDYGYTF. The CDR3 DNA reads as TGTGCCAGCAGCCGACCTGGAGGAGACTATGGCTACACCTTC.

The CDR3: CASSQPVPSTGELFF. CDR3 bases: TGTGCCAGCAGCCAGCCCGTACCGAGCACCGGGGAGCTGTTTTTT. The rearrangement joins TRBV3-1 (or the pseudogene TRBV3-2) to TRBJ2-2; no definite D call. The CDR3 has 15 amino acids. Trimming removed 3 bases from V and 4 bases from J, with 12 bases in between. Germline V gene sequence: CDR1 LGHDT, CDR2 YNNKEL (reference sequence).